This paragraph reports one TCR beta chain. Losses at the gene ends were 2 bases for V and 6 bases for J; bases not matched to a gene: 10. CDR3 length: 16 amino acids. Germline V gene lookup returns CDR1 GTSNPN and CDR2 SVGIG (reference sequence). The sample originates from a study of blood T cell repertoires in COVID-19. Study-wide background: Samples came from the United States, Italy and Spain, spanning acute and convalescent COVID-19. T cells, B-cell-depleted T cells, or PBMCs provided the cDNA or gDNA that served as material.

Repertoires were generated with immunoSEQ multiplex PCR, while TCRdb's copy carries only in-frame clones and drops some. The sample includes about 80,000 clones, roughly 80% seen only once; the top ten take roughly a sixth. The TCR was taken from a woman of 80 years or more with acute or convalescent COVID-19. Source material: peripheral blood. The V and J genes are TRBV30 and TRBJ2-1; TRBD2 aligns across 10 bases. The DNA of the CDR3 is TGTGCCTGGAGTTTAGGACCTAGCGGGGGAGGCAATGAGCAGTTCTTC. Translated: CAWSLGPSGGGNEQFF.